This T cell receptor beta chain was obtained from a study of T cells in narcolepsy (dated by TCRdb to 2016 to 2018). Notes on the research overall: Patients with narcolepsy type 1 or type 2 (NT1, NT2) and healthy control donors were enrolled in the study. The study used TCR Vbeta sequencing to track clonotypes in blood and CSF while looking for autoreactive T cells in narcolepsy patients that target self-antigens of hypocretin neurons (hypocretin, TRIB2). Broader findings and caveats from the paper: Plots comparing CSF and blood CD4+ T cell clonotypes from the same patient highlighted HCRT-specific and TRIB2-specific autoreactive clonotypes. Autoreactive clonotypes were reported to be detected serially in the blood of the same patients and of different patients, but not in the blood of healthy controls.

Memory CD8+ T cells were sorted ex vivo from patient blood for TCR Vbeta sequencing and comparison with CSF CD8+ T cells. Libraries were built with the immunoSEQ multiplex PCR assay. This immuneACCESS table, as held by TCRdb, lists in-frame sequences with V and J called but not all clones. Of the missing ones, under half trace to an unresolved V gene in checked studies; the others have no known cause. This sample gives around 17,000 clones in total; over 60% of them show up just once. More than 13% of the sample belongs to the ten largest clones. Notes on this clone: Its antigen remains unidentified. Qualities for individual bases were not recorded, and no much larger clone is one base off.

The V end loses 4 bases and the J end loses 8 bases, and a stretch of 14 bases separates them. Including the terminal cysteine and phenylalanine, the CDR3 comprises 14 residues. The retained sequence is limited to the CDR3, 42 bases, with the frame set at the first base. Taken from the germline V gene, the CDR1 and CDR2 loops are LGHNA and YNFKEQ. The receptor was derived from a human donor with narcolepsy. Sequencing used CD45RA- memory CD8+ T cells from PBMCs. The sample's cell subset or site label is to be understood as: memory T cells sorted ex vivo from peripheral blood. The chain joins TRBV4-2 to TRBJ1-4, with the D gene uncertain. The nucleotide sequence is given as TGTGCCAGCAGCCCGAATGGAGTGGGGGAAAAACTGTTTTTT. This is translated as CASSPNGVGEKLFF.